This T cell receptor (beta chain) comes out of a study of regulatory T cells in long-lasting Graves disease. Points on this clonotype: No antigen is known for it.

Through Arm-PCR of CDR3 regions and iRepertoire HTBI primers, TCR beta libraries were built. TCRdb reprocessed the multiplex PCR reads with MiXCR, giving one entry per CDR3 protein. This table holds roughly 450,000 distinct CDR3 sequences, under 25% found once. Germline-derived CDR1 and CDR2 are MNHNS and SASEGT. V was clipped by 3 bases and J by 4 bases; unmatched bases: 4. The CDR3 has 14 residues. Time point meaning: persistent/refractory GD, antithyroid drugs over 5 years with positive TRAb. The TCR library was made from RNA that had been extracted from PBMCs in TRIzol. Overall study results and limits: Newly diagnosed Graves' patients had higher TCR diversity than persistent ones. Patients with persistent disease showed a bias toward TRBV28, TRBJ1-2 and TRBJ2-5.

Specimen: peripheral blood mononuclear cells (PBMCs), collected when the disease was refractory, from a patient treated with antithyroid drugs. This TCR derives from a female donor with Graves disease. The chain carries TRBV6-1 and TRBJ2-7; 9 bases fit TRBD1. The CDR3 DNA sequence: TGTGCCAGCAGTGAGGACAGGGGCCCTTACGAGCAGTACTTC. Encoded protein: CASSEDRGPYEQYF.